The source of this T cell receptor beta chain is a study of identical twins. Whole-study findings and limits: Potential partial confounding of zero-insertion analyses by invariant MAIT and iNKT cells was noted.

Per the germline V gene, CDR1 is SQVTM and CDR2 is ANQGSEA. This CDR3 is built from 14 residues. Between the trimmed V and J ends, which lost 6 bases and 4 bases, there was a span of 18 bases. Details on this clonotype: Its antigen is as yet unknown.

A universal primer site was created by template switching, with the cDNA bearing unique molecular identifiers. TCRdb called the 5' RACE reads again in MiXCR, with one record for every CDR3 protein. There are under 450,000 distinct CDR3 sequences in the sample; roughly 18% occur only once, and about 12% lies in the top ten. Source material: naive T cells sorted from blood. This clonotype was sampled from a man between 50 and 59 years old in good health. This rearrangement joins TRBV29-1 to TRBJ2-5; perhaps TRBD1 as D (6 bases). The CDR3 sequence: CSVFVQGPRETQYF. CDR3 DNA sequence: TGCAGCGTCTTCGTCCAGGGGCCGCGAGAGACCCAGTACTTC.